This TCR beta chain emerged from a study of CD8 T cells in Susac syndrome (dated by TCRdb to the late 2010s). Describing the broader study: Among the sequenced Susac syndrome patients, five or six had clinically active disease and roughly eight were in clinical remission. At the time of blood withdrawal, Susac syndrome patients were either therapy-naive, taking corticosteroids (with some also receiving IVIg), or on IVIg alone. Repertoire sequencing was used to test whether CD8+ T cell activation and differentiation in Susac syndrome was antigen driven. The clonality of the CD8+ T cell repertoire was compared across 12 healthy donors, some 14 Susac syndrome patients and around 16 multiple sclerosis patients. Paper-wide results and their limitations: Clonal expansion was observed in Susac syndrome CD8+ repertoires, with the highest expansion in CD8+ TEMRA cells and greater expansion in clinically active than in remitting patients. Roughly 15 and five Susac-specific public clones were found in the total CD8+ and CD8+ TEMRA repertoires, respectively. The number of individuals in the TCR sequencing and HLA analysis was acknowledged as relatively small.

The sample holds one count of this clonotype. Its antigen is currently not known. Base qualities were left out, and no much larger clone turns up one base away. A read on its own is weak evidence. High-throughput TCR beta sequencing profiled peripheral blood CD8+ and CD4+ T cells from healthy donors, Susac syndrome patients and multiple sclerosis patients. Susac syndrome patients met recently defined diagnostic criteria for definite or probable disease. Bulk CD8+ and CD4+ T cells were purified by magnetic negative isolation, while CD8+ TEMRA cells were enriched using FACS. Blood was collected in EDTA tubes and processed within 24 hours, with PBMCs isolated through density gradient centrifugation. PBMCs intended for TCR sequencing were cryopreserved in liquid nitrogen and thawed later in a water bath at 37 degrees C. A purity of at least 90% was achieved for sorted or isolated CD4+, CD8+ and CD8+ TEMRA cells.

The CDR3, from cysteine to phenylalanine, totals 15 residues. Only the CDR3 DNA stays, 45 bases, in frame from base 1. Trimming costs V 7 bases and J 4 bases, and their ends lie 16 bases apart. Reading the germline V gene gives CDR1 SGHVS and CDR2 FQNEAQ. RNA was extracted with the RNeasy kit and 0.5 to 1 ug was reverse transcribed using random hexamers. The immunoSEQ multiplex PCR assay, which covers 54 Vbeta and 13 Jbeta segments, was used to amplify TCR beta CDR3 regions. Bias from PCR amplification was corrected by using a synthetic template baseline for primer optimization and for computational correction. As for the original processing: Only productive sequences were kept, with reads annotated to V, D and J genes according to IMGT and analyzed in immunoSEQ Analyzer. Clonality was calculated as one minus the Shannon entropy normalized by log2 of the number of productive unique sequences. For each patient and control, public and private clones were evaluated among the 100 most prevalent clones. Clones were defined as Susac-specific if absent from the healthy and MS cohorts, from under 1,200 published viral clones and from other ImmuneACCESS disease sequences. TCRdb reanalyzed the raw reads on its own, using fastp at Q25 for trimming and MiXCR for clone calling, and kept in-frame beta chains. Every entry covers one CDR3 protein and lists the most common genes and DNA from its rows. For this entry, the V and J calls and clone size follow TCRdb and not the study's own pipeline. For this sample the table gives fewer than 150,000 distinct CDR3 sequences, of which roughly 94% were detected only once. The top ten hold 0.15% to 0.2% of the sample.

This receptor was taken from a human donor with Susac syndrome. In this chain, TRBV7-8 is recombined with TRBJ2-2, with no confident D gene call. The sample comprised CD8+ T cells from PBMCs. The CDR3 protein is CASTSPPPGTGELFF. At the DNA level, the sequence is TGTGCCAGCACCTCGCCCCCCCCTGGCACCGGGGAGCTGTTTTTT.